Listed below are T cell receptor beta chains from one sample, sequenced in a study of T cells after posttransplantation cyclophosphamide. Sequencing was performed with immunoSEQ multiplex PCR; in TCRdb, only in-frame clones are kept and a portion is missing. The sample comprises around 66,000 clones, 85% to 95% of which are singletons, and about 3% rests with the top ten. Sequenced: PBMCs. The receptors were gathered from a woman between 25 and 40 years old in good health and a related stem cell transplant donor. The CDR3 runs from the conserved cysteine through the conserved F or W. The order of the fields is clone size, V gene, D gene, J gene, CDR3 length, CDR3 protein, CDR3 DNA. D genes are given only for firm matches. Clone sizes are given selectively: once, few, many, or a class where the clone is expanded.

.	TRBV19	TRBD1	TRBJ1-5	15	CASRTTGASNQPQHF	TGTGCCAGTAGGACCACAGGGGCCAGCAATCAGCCCCAGCATTTT
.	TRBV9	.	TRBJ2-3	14	CASSVSGATDTQYF	TGTGCCAGCAGCGTGTCCGGGGCCACAGATACGCAGTATTTT
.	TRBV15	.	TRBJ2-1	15	CATSTPKVSRGEQFF	TGTGCCACCAGCACACCGAAGGTATCCCGCGGTGAGCAGTTCTTC
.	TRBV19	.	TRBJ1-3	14	CASSSQTGGNTIYF	TGTGCCAGTAGTTCTCAGACAGGAGGAAACACCATATATTTT
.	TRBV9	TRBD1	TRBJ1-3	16	CASSARQGGSGNTIYF	TGTGCCAGCAGCGCCCGACAGGGGGGCTCTGGAAACACCATATATTTT
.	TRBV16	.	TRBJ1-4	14	CASSQYGAGEKLFF	TGTGCCAGCAGCCAATACGGGGCAGGTGAAAAACTGTTTTTT
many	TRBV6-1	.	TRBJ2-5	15	CASSEYQGSSETQYF	TGTGCCAGCAGTGAATATCAGGGGTCGTCAGAGACCCAGTACTTC
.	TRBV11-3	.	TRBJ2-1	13	CASSYNLGYEQFF	TGTGCCAGCAGCTACAACCTAGGTTATGAGCAGTTCTTC
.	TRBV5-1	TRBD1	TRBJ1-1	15	CASSLSQGQYGEAFF	TGCGCCAGCAGCTTGTCCCAGGGACAGTATGGTGAAGCTTTCTTT
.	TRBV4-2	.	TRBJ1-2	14	CASSQDPGSYGYTF	TGTGCCAGCAGCCAAGATCCAGGGTCCTATGGCTACACCTTC
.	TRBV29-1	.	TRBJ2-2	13	CSVRPVATGELFF	TGCAGCGTGAGACCTGTGGCCACCGGGGAGCTGTTTTTT
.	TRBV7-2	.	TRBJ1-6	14	CASSFTGMNSPLHF	TGTGCCAGCAGTTTTACAGGGATGAATTCACCCCTCCACTTT
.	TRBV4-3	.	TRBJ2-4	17	CASSQVGKGHAKNIQYF	TGCGCCAGCAGCCAAGTGGGGAAGGGTCACGCCAAAAACATTCAGTACTTC
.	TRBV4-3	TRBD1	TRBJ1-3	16	CASSPTTGSSGNTIYF	TGCGCCAGCAGCCCCACGACAGGGAGCTCTGGAAACACCATATATTTT
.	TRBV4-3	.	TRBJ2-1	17	CASSQAPGRGTYNEQFF	TGCGCCAGCAGCCAAGCCCCGGGGCGGGGCACCTACAATGAGCAGTTCTTC
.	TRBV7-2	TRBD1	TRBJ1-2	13	CASSPDRDYGYTF	TGTGCCAGCAGCCCGGACAGGGACTATGGCTACACCTTC
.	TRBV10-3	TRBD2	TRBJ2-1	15	CAIRPGTSGAGEQFF	TGTGCCATCAGACCCGGGACTAGCGGGGCCGGTGAGCAGTTCTTC
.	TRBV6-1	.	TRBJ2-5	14	CASSDPQALFPQYF	TGTGCCAGCAGTGACCCACAGGCCCTTTTCCCCCAGTACTTC
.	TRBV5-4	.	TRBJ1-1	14	CASSLARANTEAFF	TGTGCCAGCAGCTTGGCTCGGGCGAACACTGAAGCTTTCTTT
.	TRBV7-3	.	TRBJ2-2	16	CASSLFRFETTGELFF	TGTGCCAGCAGCTTATTCAGATTCGAGACCACCGGGGAGCTGTTTTTT
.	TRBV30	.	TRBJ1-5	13	CAWDSSEGQPQHF	TGTGCCTGGGACTCCTCAGAGGGTCAGCCCCAGCATTTT
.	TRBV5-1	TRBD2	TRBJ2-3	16	CASNRRGGGAADTQYF	TGCGCCAGCAACCGACGGGGCGGGGGGGCCGCAGATACGCAGTATTTT
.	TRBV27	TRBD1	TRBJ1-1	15	CASSSQGGLNTEAFF	TGTGCCAGCAGCTCCCAGGGGGGTTTGAACACTGAAGCTTTCTTT
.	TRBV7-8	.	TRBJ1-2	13	CASSLEPAYGYTF	TGTGCCAGCAGCTTAGAGCCTGCCTATGGCTACACCTTC
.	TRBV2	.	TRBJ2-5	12	CASSERTETQYF	TGTGCCAGCAGTGAACGGACGGAGACCCAGTACTTC
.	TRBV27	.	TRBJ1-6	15	CASSPWSSGNSPLHF	TGTGCCAGCAGTCCATGGTCTTCGGGGAATTCACCCCTCCACTTT
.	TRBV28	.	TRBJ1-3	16	CASSLWQGRGRNTIYF	TGTGCCAGCAGTTTATGGCAGGGGAGGGGAAGAAACACCATATATTTT
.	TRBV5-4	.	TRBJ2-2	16	CASSLAGGRNTGELFF	TGTGCCAGCAGCTTGGCCGGGGGACGGAACACCGGGGAGCTGTTTTTT
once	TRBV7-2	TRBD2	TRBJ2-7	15	CASSSSGGSSYEQYF	TGTGCCAGCAGCTCTAGCGGGGGGTCCTCCTACGAGCAGTACTTC
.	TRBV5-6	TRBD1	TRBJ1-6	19	CASSLAYVAGGIGDSPLHF	TGTGCCAGCAGCTTGGCCTACGTCGCAGGGGGGATTGGGGATTCACCCCTCCACTTT
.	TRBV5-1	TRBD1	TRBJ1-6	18	CASSLVWSGGKDNSPLHF	TGCGCCAGCAGCTTGGTCTGGTCAGGGGGCAAGGATAATTCACCCCTCCACTTT
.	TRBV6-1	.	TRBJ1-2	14	CASSEGPGNYGYTF	TGTGCCAGCAGTGAAGGCCCAGGGAACTATGGCTACACCTTC
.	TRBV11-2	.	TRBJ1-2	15	CASSSSGYFGYGYTF	TGTGCCAGCAGCTCATCAGGGTACTTTGGCTATGGCTACACCTTC
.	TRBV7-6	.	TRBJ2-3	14	CASSTGRSTDTQYF	TGTGCCAGCAGCACCGGTCGCAGCACAGATACGCAGTATTTT
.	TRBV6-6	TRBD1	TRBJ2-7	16	CASSYLGQVSSYEQYF	TGTGCCAGCAGTTACCTTGGACAGGTGAGCTCCTACGAGCAGTACTTC
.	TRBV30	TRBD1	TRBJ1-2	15	CAWSGLGQGGYGYTF	TGTGCCTGGAGTGGCCTGGGACAGGGTGGCTATGGCTACACCTTC
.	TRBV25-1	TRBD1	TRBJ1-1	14	CASSPRDRATEAFF	TGTGCCAGCAGCCCCCGGGACAGGGCCACTGAAGCTTTCTTT
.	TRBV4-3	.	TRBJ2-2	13	CASSQHNTGELFF	TGCGCCAGCAGCCAACACAACACCGGGGAGCTGTTTTTT
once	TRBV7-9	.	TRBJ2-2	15	CASSSWDGNTGELFF	TGTGCCAGCAGCTCATGGGACGGGAACACCGGGGAGCTGTTTTTT
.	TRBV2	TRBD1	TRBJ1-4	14	CASKTTGLNEKLFF	TGTGCCAGCAAGACGACAGGGCTTAATGAAAAACTGTTTTTT
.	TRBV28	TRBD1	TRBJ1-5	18	CASSLSNQGVSHAQPQHF	TGTGCCAGCAGTTTATCGAATCAGGGGGTCAGTCACGCTCAGCCCCAGCATTTT
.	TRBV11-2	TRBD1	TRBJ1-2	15	CASSATGGLGYGYTF	TGTGCCAGCAGCGCGACAGGGGGTCTGGGATATGGCTACACCTTC
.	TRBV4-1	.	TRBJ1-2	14	CASSQPYRVGGYTF	TGCGCCAGCAGCCAACCATACAGGGTTGGGGGCTACACCTTC
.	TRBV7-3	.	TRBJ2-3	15	CASSTHTPGTDTQYF	TGTGCCAGCAGCACACACACCCCTGGGACAGATACGCAGTATTTT
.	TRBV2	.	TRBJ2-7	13	CASTAGNGYEQYF	TGTGCCAGCACCGCAGGCAACGGATACGAGCAGTACTTC
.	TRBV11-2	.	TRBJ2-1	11	CASTLGNEQFF	TGTGCCAGCACCCTCGGCAATGAGCAGTTCTTC
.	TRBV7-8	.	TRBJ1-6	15	CASSLEGSRFTPLHF	TGTGCCAGCAGCTTAGAGGGGTCTCGATTCACACCCCTCCACTTT
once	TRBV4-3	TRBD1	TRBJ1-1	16	CASSQDRDRGNTEAFF	TGCGCCAGCAGCCAAGATCGGGACAGGGGGAACACTGAAGCTTTCTTT
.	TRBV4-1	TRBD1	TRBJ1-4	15	CASSQGAGGNEKLFF	TGCGCCAGCAGCCAAGGGGCAGGGGGCAATGAAAAACTGTTTTTT
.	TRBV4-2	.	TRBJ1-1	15	CASSQALALNTEAFF	TGTGCCAGCAGCCAAGCCCTCGCCTTGAACACTGAAGCTTTCTTT
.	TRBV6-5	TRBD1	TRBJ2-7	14	CASSRDRDRHEQYF	TGTGCCAGCAGTCGGGACAGGGACAGACACGAGCAGTACTTC
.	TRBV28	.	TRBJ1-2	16	CASSLQYGGPSYGYTF	TGTGCCAGCAGTTTACAGTACGGGGGACCCAGCTATGGCTACACCTTC
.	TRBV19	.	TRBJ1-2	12	CASSMSGAGYTF	TGTGCCAGTAGTATGTCAGGGGCTGGCTACACCTTC
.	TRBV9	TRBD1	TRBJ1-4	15	CASSVAGTGGEKLFF	TGTGCCAGCAGCGTAGCCGGGACAGGGGGTGAAAAACTGTTTTTT
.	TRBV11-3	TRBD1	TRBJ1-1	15	CASSPGGRAYTEAFF	TGTGCCAGCAGTCCAGGGGGCCGCGCTTACACTGAAGCTTTCTTT
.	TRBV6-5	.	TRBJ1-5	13	CASSSDWNQPQHF	TGTGCCAGCAGCTCGGACTGGAATCAGCCCCAGCATTTT
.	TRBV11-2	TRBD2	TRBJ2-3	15	CASRAAGIPTDTQYF	TGTGCCAGCAGGGCAGCGGGGATACCCACAGATACGCAGTATTTT
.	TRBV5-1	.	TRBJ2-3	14	CASSLSDSTDTQYF	TGCGCCAGCAGCTTGTCGGACAGCACAGATACGCAGTATTTT
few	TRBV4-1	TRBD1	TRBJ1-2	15	CASSQPTGGNYGYTF	TGCGCCAGCAGCCAGCCGACAGGGGGTAACTATGGCTACACCTTC